Listed below are T cell receptor beta chains from one sample, sequenced in a study of CD8 T cells in Susac syndrome. TCRdb re-called the immunoSEQ multiplex PCR reads with MiXCR, one entry per CDR3 protein. Among about 250,000 distinct CDR3 sequences listed, roughly 93% were seen once. Sequencing was performed on CD4+ T cells from PBMCs. These receptors all stem from a human donor with multiple sclerosis. Each CDR3 is given without its conserved first and last residue. Fields, in order: D gene, CDR3 length, V gene, CDR3 protein. A D gene is named only where the DNA matches it firmly.

d_gene: -; len: 14; v_gene: TRBV24-1; CDR3aa: ATSDPDPGHRYGYT
d_gene: -; len: 11; v_gene: TRBV7-2; CDR3aa: ASSHRAGTEAF
d_gene: TRBD2; len: 13; v_gene: TRBV20-1; CDR3aa: SASPPGGGQETQY
d_gene: -; len: 15; v_gene: TRBV6-5; CDR3aa: ASSYFRAGKAGNTIY
d_gene: -; len: 10; v_gene: TRBV3-1; CDR3aa: ASSHMDYGYT
d_gene: -; len: 12; v_gene: TRBV7-9; CDR3aa: ASSSGQSYNEQF
d_gene: TRBD1; len: 12; v_gene: TRBV18; CDR3aa: ASSPPTGTDTQY
d_gene: -; len: 13; v_gene: TRBV5-4; CDR3aa: ASSQQGRKRNTIY
d_gene: -; len: 16; v_gene: TRBV12-5; CDR3aa: ASGSNPLVSSNTGELF
d_gene: -; len: 12; v_gene: TRBV7-6; CDR3aa: ASSLPPAAGRSY
d_gene: TRBD1; len: 12; v_gene: TRBV5-6; CDR3aa: ASSLRGRSETQY
d_gene: -; len: 13; v_gene: TRBV7-9; CDR3aa: ASSLETAEQETQY
d_gene: -; len: 12; v_gene: TRBV5-6; CDR3aa: ASSKRSTYNEQF
d_gene: -; len: 12; v_gene: TRBV6-2/TRBV6-3; CDR3aa: ASSGGTHTGELF
d_gene: TRBD1; len: 16; v_gene: TRBV5-6; CDR3aa: ASSLYRGTGASNQPQH
d_gene: -; len: 13; v_gene: TRBV25-1; CDR3aa: ASSELGDRQETQY
d_gene: -; len: 13; v_gene: TRBV20-1; CDR3aa: SAFPGRRSQETQY
d_gene: -; len: 13; v_gene: TRBV2; CDR3aa: ASSEGKTGANVLT
d_gene: TRBD2; len: 16; v_gene: TRBV5-1; CDR3aa: ASSPGGAQSGSTGELF
d_gene: -; len: 11; v_gene: TRBV29-1; CDR3aa: SVRLGGTDTQY
d_gene: TRBD1; len: 13; v_gene: TRBV3-1; CDR3aa: ASSRLQGDTGELF
d_gene: -; len: 13; v_gene: TRBV28; CDR3aa: ASSLSSLFRETQY